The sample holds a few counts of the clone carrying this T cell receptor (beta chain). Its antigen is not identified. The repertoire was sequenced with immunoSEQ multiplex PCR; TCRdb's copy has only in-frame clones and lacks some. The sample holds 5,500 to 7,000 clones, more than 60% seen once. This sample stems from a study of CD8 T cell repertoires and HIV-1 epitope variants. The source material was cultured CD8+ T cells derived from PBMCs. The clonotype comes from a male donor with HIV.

The CDR3 loop is CATSITTGVVDNEQFF. CDR3 DNA: TGTGCCACCAGCATTACGACAGGGGTTGTGGACAATGAGCAGTTCTTC. This rearrangement joins TRBV15 to TRBJ2-1; TRBD1 matches at 8 bases. J lost 5 bases, V lost 4 bases, and 10 bases had no gene match. Germline V lookup: CDR1 LNHNV, CDR2 YYDKDF (reference sequence). The CDR3 runs 16 residues.